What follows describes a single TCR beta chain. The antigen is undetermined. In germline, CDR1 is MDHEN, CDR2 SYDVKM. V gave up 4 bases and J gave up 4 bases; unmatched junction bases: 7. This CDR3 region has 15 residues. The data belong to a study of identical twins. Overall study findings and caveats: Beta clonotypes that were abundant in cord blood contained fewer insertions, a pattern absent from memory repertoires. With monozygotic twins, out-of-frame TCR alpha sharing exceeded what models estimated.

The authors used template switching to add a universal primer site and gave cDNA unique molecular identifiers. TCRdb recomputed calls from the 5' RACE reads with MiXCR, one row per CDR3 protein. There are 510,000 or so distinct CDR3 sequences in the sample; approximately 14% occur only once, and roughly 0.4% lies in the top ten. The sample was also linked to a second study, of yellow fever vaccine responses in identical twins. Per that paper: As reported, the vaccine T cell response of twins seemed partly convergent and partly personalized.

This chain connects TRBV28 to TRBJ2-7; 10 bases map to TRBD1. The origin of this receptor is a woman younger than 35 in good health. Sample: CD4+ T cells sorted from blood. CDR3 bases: TGTGCCAGCAGTTCCCGACAGGGGGCGATGTACGAGCAGTACTTC. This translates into CASSSRQGAMYEQYF.